The clone carrying this TCR beta chain came up a few times. What it binds is unknown. PCR involved 60 Vbeta and 13 Jbeta primers. The table came from immunoSEQ multiplex PCR; TCRdb's copy has only in-frame clones and leaves some out. The sample holds 97,000 or so clones, about a tenth seen once. This sample is part of a study of cytomegalovirus exposure and HLA in healthy donors. General observations from the study: A link between a missense DCLRE1C variant and TCR beta V- and J-gene trimming emerged from a later analysis. A later analysis, which compared TCR beta chains of equal frequency, found the HLA-associated ones more clonally expanded. Overall, roughly 170 TCR beta chains were annotated as cytomegalovirus-associated. Earlier analysis looked at TCR beta V segments, and most were productive about 87% or about 30% of the time.

J lost 2 bases, V lost 4 bases, and 7 bases had no gene match. Germline CDR1 SGHNT, CDR2 YYREEE (reference sequence). The CDR3 sequence is 16 residues long. The source material was PBMCs. The chain employs TRBV5-4 and TRBJ2-1; 9 nucleotides agree with TRBD2. The receptor comes from a man between 45 and 60 years old in good health and CMV-seropositive. CDR3 DNA: TGTGCCAGCAGCGAGGACGCGGGAGGGCCCTACAATGAGCAGTTCTTC. This gives the protein CASSEDAGGPYNEQFF.